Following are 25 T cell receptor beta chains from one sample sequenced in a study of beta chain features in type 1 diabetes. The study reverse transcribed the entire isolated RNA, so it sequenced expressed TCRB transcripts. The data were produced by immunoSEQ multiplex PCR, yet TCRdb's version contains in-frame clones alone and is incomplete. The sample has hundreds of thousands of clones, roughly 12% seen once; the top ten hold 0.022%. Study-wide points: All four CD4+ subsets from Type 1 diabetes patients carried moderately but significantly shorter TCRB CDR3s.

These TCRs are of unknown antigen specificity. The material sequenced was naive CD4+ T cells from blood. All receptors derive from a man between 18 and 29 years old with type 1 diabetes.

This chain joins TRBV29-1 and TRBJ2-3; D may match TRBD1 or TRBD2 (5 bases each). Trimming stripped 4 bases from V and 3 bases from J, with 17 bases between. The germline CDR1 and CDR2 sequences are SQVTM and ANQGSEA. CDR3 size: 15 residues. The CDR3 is CSVARDPQGTDTQYF. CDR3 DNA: TGCAGCGTTGCCCGGGACCCCCAAGGGACAGATACGCAGTATTTT.

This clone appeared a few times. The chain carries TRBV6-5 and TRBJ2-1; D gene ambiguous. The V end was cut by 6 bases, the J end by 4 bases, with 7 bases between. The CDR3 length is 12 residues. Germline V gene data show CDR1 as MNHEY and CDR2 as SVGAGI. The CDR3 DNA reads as TGTGCCAGCAGGGGCCCATACAATGAGCAGTTCTTC. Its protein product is CASRGPYNEQFF.

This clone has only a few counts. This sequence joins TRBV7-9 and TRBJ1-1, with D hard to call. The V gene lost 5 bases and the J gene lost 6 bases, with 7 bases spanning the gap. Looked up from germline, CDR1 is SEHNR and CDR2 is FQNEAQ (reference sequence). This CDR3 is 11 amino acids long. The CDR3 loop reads CASSRGPEAFF. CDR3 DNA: TGTGCCAGCAGCCGAGGGCCTGAAGCTTTCTTT.

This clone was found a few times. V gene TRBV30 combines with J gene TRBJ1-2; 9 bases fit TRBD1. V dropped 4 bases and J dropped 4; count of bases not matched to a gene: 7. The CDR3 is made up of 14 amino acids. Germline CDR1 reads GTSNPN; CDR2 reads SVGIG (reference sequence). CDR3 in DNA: TGTGCCTGGATTAATTGGGACAGGGTCTATGGCTACACCTTC. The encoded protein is CAWINWDRVYGYTF.

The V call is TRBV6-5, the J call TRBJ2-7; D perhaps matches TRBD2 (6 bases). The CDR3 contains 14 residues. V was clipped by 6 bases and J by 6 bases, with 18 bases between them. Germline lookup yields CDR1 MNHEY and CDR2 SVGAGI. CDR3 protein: CASRGGLREAEQYF. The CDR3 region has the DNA TGTGCCAGCAGGGGGGGACTCAGGGAAGCCGAGCAGTACTTC.

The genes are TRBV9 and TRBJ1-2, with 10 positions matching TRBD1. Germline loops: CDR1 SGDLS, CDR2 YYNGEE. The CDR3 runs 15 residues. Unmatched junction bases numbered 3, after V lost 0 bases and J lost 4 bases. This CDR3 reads CASSVERTGGYGYTF. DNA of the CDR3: TGTGCCAGCAGCGTAGAAAGGACAGGGGGCTATGGCTACACCTTC.

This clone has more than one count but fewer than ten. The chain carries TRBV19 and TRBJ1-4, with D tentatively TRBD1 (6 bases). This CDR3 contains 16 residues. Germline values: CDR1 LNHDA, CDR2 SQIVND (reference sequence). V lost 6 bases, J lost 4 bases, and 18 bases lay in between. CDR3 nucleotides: TGTGCCAGTAGCTTCACGCCCGGACAGCGTAATGAAAAACTGTTTTTT. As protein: CASSFTPGQRNEKLFF.

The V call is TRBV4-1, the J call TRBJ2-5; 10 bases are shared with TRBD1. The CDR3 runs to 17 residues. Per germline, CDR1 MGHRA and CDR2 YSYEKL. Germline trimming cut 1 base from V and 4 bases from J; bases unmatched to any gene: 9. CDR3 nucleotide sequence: TGCGCCAGCAGCCAAGGTGGACAGGGGGGTATGGGAGAGACCCAGTACTTC. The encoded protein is CASSQGGQGGMGETQYF.

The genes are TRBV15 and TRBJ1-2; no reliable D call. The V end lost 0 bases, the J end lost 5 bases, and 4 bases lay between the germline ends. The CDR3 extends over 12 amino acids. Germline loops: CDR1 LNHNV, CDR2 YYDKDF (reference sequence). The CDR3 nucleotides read TGTGCCACCAGCAGAGATTGGTATGGCTACACCTTC. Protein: CATSRDWYGYTF.

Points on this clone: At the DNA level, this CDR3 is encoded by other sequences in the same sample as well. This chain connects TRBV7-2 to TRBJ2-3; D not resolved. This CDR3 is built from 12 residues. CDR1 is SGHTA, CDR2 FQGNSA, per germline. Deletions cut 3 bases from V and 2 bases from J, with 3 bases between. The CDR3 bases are TGTGCCAGCAGCTTTTACACAGATACGCAGTATTTT. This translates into CASSFYTDTQYF.

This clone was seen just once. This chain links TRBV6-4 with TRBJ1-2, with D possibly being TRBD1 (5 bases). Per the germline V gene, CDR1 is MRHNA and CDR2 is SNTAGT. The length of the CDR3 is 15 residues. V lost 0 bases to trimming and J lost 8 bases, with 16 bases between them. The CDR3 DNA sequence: TGTGCCAGCAGTGACTCCGGGGGAAGTCCGTGGGGCTACACCTTC. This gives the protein CASSDSGGSPWGYTF.

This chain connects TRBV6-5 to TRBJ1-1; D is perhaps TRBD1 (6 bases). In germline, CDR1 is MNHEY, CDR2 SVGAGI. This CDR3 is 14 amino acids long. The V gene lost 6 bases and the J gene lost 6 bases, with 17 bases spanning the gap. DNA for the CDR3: TGTGCCAGCAGCACCCTACAGGGCGGGGCTGAAGCTTTCTTT. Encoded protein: CASSTLQGGAEAFF.

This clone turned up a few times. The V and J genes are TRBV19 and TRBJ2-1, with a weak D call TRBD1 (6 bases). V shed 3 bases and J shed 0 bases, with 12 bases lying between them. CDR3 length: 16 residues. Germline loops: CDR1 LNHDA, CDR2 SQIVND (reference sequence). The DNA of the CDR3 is TGTGCCAGTAGTATCGAGGACAGTTCCTCCTACAATGAGCAGTTCTTC. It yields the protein CASSIEDSSSYNEQFF.

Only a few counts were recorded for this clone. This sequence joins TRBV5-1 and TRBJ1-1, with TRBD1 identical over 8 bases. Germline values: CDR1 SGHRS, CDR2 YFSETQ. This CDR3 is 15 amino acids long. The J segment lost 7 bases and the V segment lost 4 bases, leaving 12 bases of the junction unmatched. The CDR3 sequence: CASSGGTGQESEAFF. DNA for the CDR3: TGCGCCAGCAGCGGAGGGACAGGACAAGAGAGTGAAGCTTTCTTT.

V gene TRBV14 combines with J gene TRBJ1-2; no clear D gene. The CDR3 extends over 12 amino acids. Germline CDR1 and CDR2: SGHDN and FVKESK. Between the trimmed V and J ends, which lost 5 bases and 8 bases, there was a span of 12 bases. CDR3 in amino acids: CASSSGPWGYTF. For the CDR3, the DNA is TGTGCCAGCAGCTCCGGACCCTGGGGCTACACCTTC.

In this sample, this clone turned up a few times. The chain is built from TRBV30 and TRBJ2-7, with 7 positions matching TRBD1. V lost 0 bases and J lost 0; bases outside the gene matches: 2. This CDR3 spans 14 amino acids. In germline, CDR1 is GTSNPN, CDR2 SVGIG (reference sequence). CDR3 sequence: CAWSVGQSSYEQYF. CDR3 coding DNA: TGTGCCTGGAGTGTGGGACAGAGCTCCTACGAGCAGTACTTC.

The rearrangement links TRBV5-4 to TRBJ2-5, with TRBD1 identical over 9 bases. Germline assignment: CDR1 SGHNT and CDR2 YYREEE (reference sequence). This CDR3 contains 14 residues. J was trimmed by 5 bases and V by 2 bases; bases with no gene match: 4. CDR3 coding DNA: TGTGCCAGCAGCTTAACCGGACAGGGGGAGACCCAGTACTTC. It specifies CASSLTGQGETQYF.

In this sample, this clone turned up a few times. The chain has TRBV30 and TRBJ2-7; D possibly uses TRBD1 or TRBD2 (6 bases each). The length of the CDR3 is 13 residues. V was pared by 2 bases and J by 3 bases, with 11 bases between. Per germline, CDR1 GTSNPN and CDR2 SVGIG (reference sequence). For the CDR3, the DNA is TGTGCCTGGAGTCCGGGGGCCTACTACGAGCAGTACTTC. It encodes CAWSPGAYYEQYF.

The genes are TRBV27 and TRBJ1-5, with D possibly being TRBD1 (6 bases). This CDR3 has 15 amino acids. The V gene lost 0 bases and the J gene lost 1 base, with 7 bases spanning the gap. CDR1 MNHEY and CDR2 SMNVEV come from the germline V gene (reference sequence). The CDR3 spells CASSLSGGSNQPQHF. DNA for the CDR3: TGTGCCAGCAGTTTATCGGGGGGCAGCAATCAGCCCCAGCATTTT.

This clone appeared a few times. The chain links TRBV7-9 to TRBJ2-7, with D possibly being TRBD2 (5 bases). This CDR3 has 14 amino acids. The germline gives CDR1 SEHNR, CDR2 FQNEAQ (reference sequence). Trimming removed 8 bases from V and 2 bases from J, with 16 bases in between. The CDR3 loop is CASGLMGAAYEQYF. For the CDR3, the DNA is TGTGCCAGCGGGCTTATGGGAGCGGCCTACGAGCAGTACTTC.

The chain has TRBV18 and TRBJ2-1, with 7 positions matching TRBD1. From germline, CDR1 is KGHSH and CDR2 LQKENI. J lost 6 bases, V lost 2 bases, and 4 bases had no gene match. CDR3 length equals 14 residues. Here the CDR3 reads CASSPKGGGNEQFF. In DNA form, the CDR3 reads TGTGCCAGCTCACCAAAAGGGGGCGGCAATGAGCAGTTCTTC.

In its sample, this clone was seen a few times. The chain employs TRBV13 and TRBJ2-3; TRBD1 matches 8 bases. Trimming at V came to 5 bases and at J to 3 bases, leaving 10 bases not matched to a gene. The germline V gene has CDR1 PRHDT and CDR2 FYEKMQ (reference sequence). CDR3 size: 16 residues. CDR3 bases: TGTGCCAGCAGCCCGCAGGACAGGGTCAAGACAGATACGCAGTATTTT. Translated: CASSPQDRVKTDTQYF.

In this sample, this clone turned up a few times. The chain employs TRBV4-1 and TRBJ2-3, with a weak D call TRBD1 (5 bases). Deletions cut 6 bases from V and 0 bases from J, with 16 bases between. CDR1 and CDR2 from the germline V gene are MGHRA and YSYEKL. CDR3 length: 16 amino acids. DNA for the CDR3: TGCGCCAGCAGTCACATAAAGGGGTTTAGCACAGATACGCAGTATTTT. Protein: CASSHIKGFSTDTQYF.

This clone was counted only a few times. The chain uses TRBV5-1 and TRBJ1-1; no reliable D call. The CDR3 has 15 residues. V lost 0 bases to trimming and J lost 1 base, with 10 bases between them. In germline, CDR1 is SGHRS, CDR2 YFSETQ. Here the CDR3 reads CASSLDQVANTEAFF. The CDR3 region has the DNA TGCGCCAGCAGCTTGGATCAGGTAGCGAACACTGAAGCTTTCTTT. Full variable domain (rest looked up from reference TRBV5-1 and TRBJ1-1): KAGVTQTPRYLIKTRGQQVTLSCSPISGHRSVSWYQQTPGQGLQFLFEYFSETQRNKGNFPGRFSGRQFSNSRSEMNVSTLELGDSALYLCASSLDQVANTEAFFGQGTRLTVV.

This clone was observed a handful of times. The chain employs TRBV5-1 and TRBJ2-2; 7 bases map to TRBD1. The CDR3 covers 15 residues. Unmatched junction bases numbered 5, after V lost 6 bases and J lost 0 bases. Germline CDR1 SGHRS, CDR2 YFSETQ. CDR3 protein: CASIPGQSNTGELFF. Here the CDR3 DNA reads TGCGCCAGCATTCCGGGACAGTCGAACACCGGGGAGCTGTTTTTT.